The clone carrying this TCR beta chain was recorded once. The target antigen is unknown. These data originate in a study of OX40 agonist ivuxolimab in advanced cancers. Study-level points and caveats: Clonal expansion from baseline to week 6 occurred in both CD4+ and CD8+ T cells.

Assay used: immunoSEQ multiplex PCR; TCRdb lists only in-frame clones, some missing. The sample has under 40,000 clones, approximately 90% seen once. The sequencing used CD4+ or CD8+ T cells sorted from blood, collected in a trial of the OX40 agonist ivuxolimab. This clonotype originated in an adult with an advanced solid tumor such as melanoma, head and neck, liver or kidney cancer.

The CDR3 loop is CASSLEGTGRHYEQYF. As DNA, the CDR3 is TGTGCCAGCAGCTTAGAGGGGACAGGGCGACACTACGAGCAGTACTTC. V is TRBV7-9 and J is TRBJ2-7; 9 bases match TRBD1. The CDR3 sequence is 16 residues long. The V segment lost 1 base and the J segment 3 bases; nucleotides outside the gene matches: 7. Looked up from germline, CDR1 is SEHNR and CDR2 is FQNEAQ (reference sequence).